The 21 T cell receptor beta chains listed next were all sequenced from one sample in a study of blood T cell repertoires in COVID-19. Some clones are missing from TCRdb's copy, which holds only in-frame ones; the method was immunoSEQ multiplex PCR. The sample lists approximately 670,000 clones; 85% to 90% were seen once. The sequenced material came from peripheral blood. These receptors all come from a woman between 18 and 29 years old with acute or convalescent COVID-19.

The rearrangement uses TRBV30 and TRBJ1-2; D is unclear. Trimming removed 5 bases from V and 5 bases from J, with 24 bases in between. Germline V gene data show CDR1 as GTSNPN and CDR2 as SVGIG (reference sequence). The CDR3 loop spans 16 amino acids. The CDR3 DNA sequence: TGTGCCTGGGATCGAAATACGAATCTCAACTTATATGGCTACACCTTC. Its translation is CAWDRNTNLNLYGYTF.

The chain uses TRBV29-1 and TRBJ2-7; 7 bases agree with TRBD2. Looked up from germline, CDR1 is SQVTM and CDR2 is ANQGSEA. V shed 0 bases and J 0 bases; nucleotides not matched to a gene: 14. The CDR3 runs 18 residues. CDR3 loop: CSVEDFGGQGGSSYEQYF. The CDR3 DNA is TGCAGCGTTGAAGATTTCGGTGGCCAGGGCGGGAGCTCCTACGAGCAGTACTTC.

The chain combines TRBV2 with TRBJ2-2; 11 bases line up with TRBD2. Germline trimming cut 6 bases from V and 4 bases from J; bases unmatched to any gene: 4. CDR1 is SNHLY, CDR2 FYNNEI, per germline. The CDR3 is 15 amino acids. This CDR3 is CASRRLAGLTGELFF. The CDR3 bases are TGTGCCAGCAGACGACTAGCGGGGCTCACCGGGGAGCTGTTTTTT.

The chain joins TRBV6-2 or TRBV6-3 to TRBJ1-2; no clear D. V dropped 2 bases and J dropped 11 bases, with 12 bases sitting between them. Germline-derived CDR1 and CDR2 are MNHEY and SVGEGT. The CDR3 has 12 amino acids. CDR3 DNA: TGTGCCAGCAGTTACAGCCATGCTATATACACCTTC. Protein: CASSYSHAIYTF.

V gene TRBV11-2 combines with J gene TRBJ1-2; D is perhaps TRBD1 (6 bases). Trimming took 5 bases from V and 8 from J, leaving 21 bases between them. The CDR3 length is 15 residues. CDR1 is SGHAT, CDR2 FQNNGV, per germline. The CDR3 reads CASSAIGRDTLGYTF. The DNA for the CDR3 is TGTGCCAGCAGCGCAATAGGCCGGGACACCCTCGGCTACACCTTC.

The rearrangement links TRBV18 to TRBJ1-5; 8 bases are shared with TRBD1. The V and J ends lost 3 bases and 9 bases, in that order; junction bases with no gene match: 7. The CDR3 runs 14 residues. Germline CDR1 reads KGHSH; CDR2 reads LQKENI. The CDR3 protein is CASSPGGTGGPQHF. Here the CDR3 DNA reads TGTGCCAGCTCACCGGGTGGTACAGGGGGGCCCCAGCATTTT.

On this clone itself: Other DNA sequences from this sample encode an identical CDR3 as well. This chain joins TRBV3-1 (or the pseudogene TRBV3-2) and TRBJ2-7, with a possible D match to TRBD1 (5 bases). The V end was cut by 0 bases, the J end by 5 bases, with 8 bases between. The germline CDR1 and CDR2 sequences are LGHDT and YNNKEL (reference sequence). The CDR3 length is 13 residues. In DNA, the CDR3 is TGTGCCAGCAGCCAAGAGAACAGGCACGAGCAGTACTTC. It encodes CASSQENRHEQYF.

The chain joins TRBV20-1 to TRBJ1-5; D is perhaps TRBD1 (5 bases). The CDR3 loop spans 14 amino acids. Germline CDR1 is DFQATT and CDR2 is SNEGSKA (reference sequence). V lost 3 bases, J lost 7 bases, and 16 bases lay in between. CDR3 DNA: TGCAGTGCTAGTCTTGCGGGGGGGAGACAGCCCCAGCATTTT. Translated, it gives CSASLAGGRQPQHF.

In its sample, this clone was seen a few times. The rearrangement joins TRBV10-3 to TRBJ1-2; 7 bases line up with TRBD1. V lost 6 bases and J lost 0; bases outside the gene matches: 13. The CDR3 extends over 17 amino acids. The germline gives CDR1 ENHRY, CDR2 SYGVKD. The CDR3 is CAIRHPRDSRANYGYTF. In DNA, the CDR3 is TGTGCCATCAGACATCCCCGGGACAGCCGTGCTAACTATGGCTACACCTTC.

The chain joins TRBV7-2 to TRBJ1-2; TRBD1 matches at 12 bases. The CDR3 extends over 17 amino acids. V dropped 5 bases and J dropped 4; count of bases not matched to a gene: 11. Germline V gene lookup returns CDR1 SGHTA and CDR2 FQGNSA. CDR3 region: CASSTRPGTGGGYGYTF. CDR3 nucleotide sequence: TGTGCCAGCAGCACCCGTCCCGGGACAGGGGGCGGCTATGGCTACACCTTC. Drawing the rest from reference TRBV7-2 and TRBJ1-2, the complete variable domain is GAGVSQSPSNKVTEKGKDVELRCDPISGHTALYWYRQSLGQGLEFLIYFQGNSAPDKSGLPSDRFSAERTGGSVSTLTIQRTQQEDSAVYLCASSTRPGTGGGYGYTFGSGTRLTVV.

The chain uses TRBV6-5 and TRBJ1-3, with a tentative D call TRBD1 (6 bases). CDR1 is MNHEY and CDR2 is SVGAGI in the germline V gene. V lost 6 bases, J lost 3 bases, and 9 bases lay in between. This CDR3 contains 13 residues. The CDR3 loop is CASRPRGGNTIYF. CDR3 nucleotide sequence: TGTGCCAGCAGACCCAGGGGTGGAAACACCATATATTTT.

This clone appeared a single time. The CDR3 DNA is TGTGCCAGCAGTTTTATGGGGCAGATCCCCTTGAGCTCTGGAAACACCATATATTTT. It translates to CASSFMGQIPLSSGNTIYF. V gene TRBV2 combines with J gene TRBJ1-3; a possible D gene is TRBD1 (5 bases). The CDR3 length is 19 residues. With 5 bases removed from V and 0 bases from J, the gap between germline ends came to 23 bases. Looked up from germline, CDR1 is SNHLY and CDR2 is FYNNEI.

The chain has TRBV6-2 or TRBV6-3 and TRBJ1-5; a weak D match, TRBD1 (5 bases). The CDR3 runs 14 residues. CDR1 MNHEY and CDR2 SVGEGT come from the germline V gene. Trimming left V 6 bases short and J 4 bases short, with 13 bases between. The CDR3 region is CASSLDSANQPQHF. The CDR3 nucleotides read TGTGCCAGCAGCCTTGACAGCGCAAATCAGCCCCAGCATTTT.

J is TRBJ2-2 and V is TRBV19, with TRBD2 as a possible D gene (6 bases). This CDR3 is built from 14 residues. Per germline, CDR1 LNHDA and CDR2 SQIVND (reference sequence). The V and J ends lost 1 base and 6 bases respectively, with 9 bases between them. This CDR3 reads CASSIGRGAGELFF. The CDR3 DNA reads as TGTGCCAGTAGTATAGGGAGGGGAGCCGGGGAGCTGTTTTTT.

The chain joins TRBV7-2 to TRBJ1-3; no firm D call. CDR1 is SGHTA, CDR2 FQGNSA, per germline. With 2 bases removed from V and 0 bases from J, the gap between germline ends came to 5 bases. The CDR3 runs 14 residues. The CDR3 sequence is CASSLTVSGNTIYF. The CDR3 nucleotides read TGTGCCAGCAGCTTAACTGTCTCTGGAAACACCATATATTTT.

The rearrangement links TRBV6-2 or TRBV6-3 to TRBJ2-3; possible D gene TRBD2, 6 bases. V was trimmed by 0 bases and J by 3 bases, leaving 16 bases between them. CDR3 length: 17 residues. CDR1 and CDR2 (germline): MNHEY, SVGEGT. CDR3 bases: TGTGCCAGCAGTTACTCGAACCGGGGGACGATGACAGATACGCAGTATTTT. This translates into CASSYSNRGTMTDTQYF.

The V gene is TRBV7-6, the J gene TRBJ1-3; D might be TRBD1 (6 bases). Per the germline V gene, CDR1 is SGHVS and CDR2 is FNYEAQ. V lost 5 bases, J lost 4 bases, and 18 bases lay in between. The CDR3 is 16 residues long. This CDR3 reads CASSDRGPGTGNTIYF. The CDR3 coding sequence is TGTGCCAGCAGCGATAGGGGCCCGGGGACAGGAAACACCATATATTTT.

The gene calls are TRBV11-3 and TRBJ2-1; no definite D call. The CDR3 loop spans 12 amino acids. Germline CDR1 is SGHNT and CDR2 is YENEEA. Trimming left V 5 bases short and J 4 bases short, with 6 bases between. CDR3 DNA sequence: TGTGCCAGCAGCATTAGATACAATGAGCAGTTCTTC. This codes for CASSIRYNEQFF. Using reference TRBV11-3 and TRBJ2-1 for the parts outside the CDR3, the full variable domain is EAGVVQSPRYKIIEKKQPVAFWCNPISGHNTLYWYLQNLGQGPELLIRYENEEAVDDSQLPKDRFSAERLKGVDSTLKIQPAELGDSAVYLCASSIRYNEQFFGPGTRLTVL.

The gene calls are TRBV27 and TRBJ1-1; 8 bases are a match to TRBD1. Trimming took 2 bases from V and 5 from J; bases not matched to a gene: 1. This CDR3 comprises 13 residues. Germline V CDR1 and CDR2: MNHEY, SMNVEV (reference sequence). In DNA form, the CDR3 reads TGTGCCAGCAGTTTACGGACAGGGACTGAAGCTTTCTTT. Its translation is CASSLRTGTEAFF.

The rearrangement joins TRBV7-9 to TRBJ1-1; D is ambiguous. The CDR3 length is 15 residues. Germline V lookup: CDR1 SEHNR, CDR2 FQNEAQ (reference sequence). The V end was cut by 2 bases, the J end by 1 base, with 11 bases between. The CDR3 DNA reads TGTGCCAGCAGCTTACACGGGGTCGGGAACACTGAAGCTTTCTTT. It translates to CASSLHGVGNTEAFF. Based on the CDR3 plus reference TRBV7-9 and TRBJ1-1, the full variable domain is DTGVSQNPRHKITKRGQNVTFRCDPISEHNRLYWYRQTLGQGPEFLTYFQNEAQLEKSRLLSDRFSAERPKGSFSTLEIQRTEQGDSAMYLCASSLHGVGNTEAFFGQGTRLTVV.

The chain couples TRBV7-3 to TRBJ2-1, with TRBD2 matching over 12 bases. J was trimmed by 8 bases and V by 4 bases; bases with no gene match: 6. Germline V gene sequence: CDR1 SGHTA, CDR2 FQGTGA. The CDR3 is made up of 15 amino acids. This CDR3 is CASSSRLAGVHEQFF. For the CDR3, the DNA is TGTGCCAGCAGCTCCAGACTAGCGGGGGTCCATGAGCAGTTCTTC.